Listed below are T cell receptor beta chains from one sample, sequenced in a study of cytomegalovirus exposure and HLA in healthy donors. Sequencing was performed with immunoSEQ multiplex PCR; in TCRdb, only in-frame clones are kept and a portion is missing. The sample yields 200,000 or so clones, about 80% seen once. The sequenced material came from PBMCs. The receptor set was obtained from a woman in her twenties or thirties in good health and CMV-seronegative. The CDR3 runs from the conserved cysteine through the conserved F or W. The D gene is left open where the match is weak. Size values are once, few and many counts, or a class for expanded clones, and some rows have none.

TRBJ1-5 | NA | TRBV25-1 | NA | CASSGQHNQPQHF | TGTGCCAGCAGTGGACAGCACAATCAGCCCCAGCATTTT
TRBJ1-3 | TRBD1 | TRBV6-5 | NA | CASSYGTGGSGNTIYF | TGTGCCAGCAGTTACGGGACAGGGGGGTCTGGAAACACCATATATTTT
TRBJ2-1 | NA | TRBV7-9 | NA | CASSFGQENNEQFF | TGTGCCAGCAGCTTCGGCCAGGAAAACAATGAGCAGTTCTTC
TRBJ2-3 | NA | TRBV5-1 | few | CASSSTVASTDTQYF | TGCGCCAGCAGCTCGACAGTCGCGTCGACAGATACGCAGTATTTT
TRBJ2-7 | NA | TRBV5-6 | NA | CASSLQSYTTYEQYF | TGTGCCAGCAGCTTGCAATCTTACACCACCTACGAGCAGTACTTC
TRBJ2-7 | TRBD1 | TRBV29-1 | NA | CSVSGSDRGHEQYF | TGCAGCGTATCAGGGTCGGACAGGGGCCACGAGCAGTACTTC
TRBJ2-1 | TRBD2 | TRBV5-4 | once | CASSLASGIFDNEQFF | TGTGCCAGCAGCTTGGCTAGCGGGATATTTGACAATGAGCAGTTCTTC
TRBJ2-3 | NA | TRBV4-1 | NA | CASSQPADTQYF | TGCGCCAGCAGCCAACCCGCAGATACGCAGTATTTT
TRBJ2-7 | NA | TRBV6-5 | NA | CASRPGTSYEQYF | TGTGCCAGCAGACCCGGGACTTCCTACGAGCAGTACTTC
TRBJ2-5 | TRBD2 | TRBV5-1 | once | CASSLTGGGGETQYF | TGCGCCAGCAGCTTGACGGGGGGGGGTGGAGAGACCCAGTACTTC
TRBJ1-1 | TRBD1 | TRBV7-9 | NA | CASSSQGGTEAFF | TGTGCCAGCAGCTCACAGGGGGGCACTGAAGCTTTCTTT
TRBJ1-2 | TRBD1 | TRBV25-1 | NA | CASSRDRSGHGYTF | TGTGCCAGCTCCCGGGACAGGAGTGGGCATGGCTACACCTTC
TRBJ2-7 | NA | TRBV6-5 | NA | CASSPDFSKTYEQYF | TGTGCCAGCAGCCCTGACTTCTCGAAGACCTACGAGCAGTACTTC
TRBJ2-3 | TRBD2 | TRBV30 | NA | CACVRGGALDTQYF | TGTGCCTGCGTACGCGGGGGGGCCTTAGATACGCAGTATTTT
TRBJ2-4 | TRBD1 | TRBV29-1 | NA | CSGGDRDVNIQYF | TGCAGCGGGGGGGACAGGGACGTCAACATTCAGTACTTC
TRBJ2-3 | TRBD2 | TRBV5-1 | NA | CASSYGLAGGLDTQYF | TGCGCCAGCAGCTATGGACTAGCGGGGGGGCTAGATACGCAGTATTTT
TRBJ2-3 | NA | TRBV4-2 | few | CASSQDILALTDTQYF | TGTGCCAGCAGCCAAGATATACTAGCTTTGACAGATACGCAGTATTTT
TRBJ2-3 | NA | TRBV13 | NA | CASSSSTDTQYF | TGTGCCAGCAGCTCGAGCACAGATACGCAGTATTTT
TRBJ2-2 | TRBD2 | TRBV5-1 | NA | CASTISGGTGELFF | TGCGCCAGCACCATTAGCGGGGGTACCGGGGAGCTGTTTTTT
TRBJ1-2 | NA | TRBV14 | NA | CASSERTGLFYGYTF | TGTGCCAGCAGCGAAAGAACGGGACTCTTCTATGGCTACACCTTC
TRBJ1-2 | TRBD1 | TRBV30 | NA | CAWRGAGQGLFSPNYGYTF | TGTGCCTGGAGGGGTGCGGGACAGGGTCTCTTCTCTCCTAACTATGGCTACACCTTC
TRBJ2-1 | NA | TRBV9 | once | CASSSGVVSYNEQFF | TGTGCCAGCAGCTCCGGGGTGGTCTCCTACAATGAGCAGTTCTTC
TRBJ2-7 | TRBD1 | TRBV28 | NA | CASREPGTGKASYEQYF | TGTGCCAGCAGAGAGCCCGGGACAGGGAAAGCGTCCTACGAGCAGTACTTC